The rows below give T cell receptor beta chains drawn from one sample of a study of blood T cell repertoires in COVID-19. The method was immunoSEQ multiplex PCR; TCRdb's version includes in-frame clones alone and lacks a portion of them. In the table there are more than 300,000 clones, 86% of which are singletons. The source material was PBMCs or T cells enriched from blood (not recorded which). The origin of the receptors is a woman aged 18-29 years who had recovered from COVID-19. Each CDR3 is given with its conserved first and last residue. A D gene is named only where the DNA matches it firmly. For some rows the clone size is stated as once, few or many, or as a class when expanded; others skip it.

TRBV23-1	TRBJ2-7	few	TRBD1	CASSHEDRAYEQYF	TGCGCCAGCAGTCATGAGGACAGGGCCTACGAGCAGTACTTC
TRBV13	TRBJ1-2	NA	NA	CASSFGQYYGYTF	TGTGCCAGCAGCTTCGGACAGTACTATGGCTACACCTTC
TRBV10-2	TRBJ2-1	NA	TRBD2	CASSESGLDFF	TGCGCCAGCAGTGAGTCGGGACTAGATTTCTTC
TRBV30	TRBJ1-1	NA	NA	CAWRGGTEAFF	TGTGCCTGGAGAGGGGGCACTGAAGCTTTCTTT
TRBV4-1	TRBJ1-2	once	NA	CASSQDNAESYYGYTF	TGCGCCAGCAGCCAAGATAACGCAGAATCCTACTATGGCTACACCTTC
TRBV28	TRBJ1-1	NA	NA	CASSLTGRFTEAFF	TGTGCCAGCAGTTTGACAGGACGATTTACTGAAGCTTTCTTT
TRBV9	TRBJ2-5	NA	NA	CASSVAGAILETQYF	TGTGCCAGCAGCGTAGCTGGGGCGATATTAGAGACCCAGTACTTC
TRBV21-1	TRBJ1-1	NA	NA	CASSSHRGEAVNTEAFF	TGTGCCAGCAGCTCACACAGGGGGGAGGCGGTAAACACTGAAGCTTTCTTT
TRBV5-1	TRBJ1-1	few	TRBD1	CASSTGGTEAFF	TGCGCCAGCAGCACAGGGGGCACTGAAGCTTTCTTT
TRBV24-1	TRBJ2-1	NA	NA	CATSDPGHSSYNEQFF	TGTGCCACCAGTGACCCGGGACATAGCTCCTACAATGAGCAGTTCTTC
TRBV9	TRBJ1-6	NA	NA	CASSATQGSNSPLHF	TGTGCCAGCAGCGCCACTCAGGGAAGCAATTCACCCCTCCACTTT
TRBV7-9	TRBJ2-7	NA	TRBD2	CASSFGGEADSTF	TGTGCCAGCAGCTTCGGGGGGGAGGCGGACAGCACCTTC
TRBV28	TRBJ1-3	NA	NA	CASSLQWLSGNTIYF	TGTGCCAGCAGTTTACAATGGCTCTCTGGAAACACCATATATTTT
TRBV13	TRBJ2-2	NA	TRBD2	CASSLEPGATSGANTGELFF	TGTGCCAGCAGCTTAGAGCCTGGTGCAACTAGCGGCGCGAACACCGGGGAGCTGTTTTTT
TRBV2	TRBJ2-1	NA	NA	CASSERGGGENEQFF	TGTGCCAGCAGCGAACGGGGAGGGGGAGAGAATGAGCAGTTCTTC
TRBV24-1	TRBJ2-5	NA	NA	CATSAPRQETQYF	TGTGCCACCAGTGCCCCCAGACAAGAGACCCAGTACTTC
TRBV18	TRBJ2-3	NA	TRBD2	CASSPPGLAGGTDTQYF	TGTGCCAGCTCACCCCCGGGACTAGCGGGAGGCACAGATACGCAGTATTTT
TRBV3-1/TRBV3-2	TRBJ1-1	NA	TRBD1	CASSQKVTRGGTGEEAFF	TGTGCCAGCAGCCAAAAAGTCACCCGAGGGGGGACAGGGGAAGAAGCTTTCTTT
TRBV19	TRBJ1-2	NA	NA	CATTEGQPIPYGYTF	TGTGCCACCACGGAGGGGCAGCCCATCCCCTATGGCTACACCTTC
TRBV5-8	TRBJ1-1	NA	NA	CASTSGWDTEAFF	TGTGCCAGCACCTCGGGTTGGGACACTGAAGCTTTCTTT
TRBV3-1/TRBV3-2	TRBJ1-4	NA	TRBD1	CASSLQGTNEKLFF	TGTGCCAGCAGCTTACAGGGGACTAATGAAAAACTGTTTTTT
TRBV7-9	TRBJ2-1	NA	TRBD2	CASSWRTSGSEYNEQFF	TGTGCCAGCAGCTGGAGGACTAGCGGGAGTGAATACAATGAGCAGTTCTTC
TRBV6-5	TRBJ2-7	NA	NA	CASRGVSYEQYF	TGTGCCAGCCGCGGGGTGTCCTACGAGCAGTACTTC
TRBV4-2	TRBJ2-3	few	TRBD2	CASSQEWGLAGGDTQYF	TGTGCCAGCAGCCAAGAATGGGGGCTAGCGGGTGGAGATACGCAGTATTTT
TRBV19	TRBJ1-4	once	NA	CASILEEGSNEKLFF	TGTGCCAGTATCTTAGAGGAGGGCTCTAATGAAAAACTGTTTTTT
TRBV6-5	TRBJ1-2	NA	TRBD1	CASSYTTGVGGYTF	TGTGCCAGCAGTTACACAACAGGGGTTGGTGGCTACACCTTC
TRBV7-9	TRBJ1-2	few	TRBD1	CASSNWDSENYGYTF	TGTGCCAGCAGCAACTGGGACAGCGAGAACTATGGCTACACCTTC
TRBV9	TRBJ1-1	NA	TRBD1	CASSVGAGGGLNTEAFF	TGTGCCAGCAGCGTAGGGGCAGGGGGAGGTTTGAACACTGAAGCTTTCTTT
TRBV29-1	TRBJ1-1	once	NA	CSGQRTANTEAFF	TGCAGCGGGCAGAGGACAGCAAACACTGAAGCTTTCTTT
TRBV6-5	TRBJ1-2	NA	NA	CASSPTPGEGYTF	TGTGCCAGCAGTCCAACCCCAGGGGAAGGCTACACCTTC